This paragraph covers one T cell receptor (beta chain) sequence. Random hexamers primed reverse transcription of about 0.45 to 1 ug RNA. An immunoSEQ multiplex PCR amplified TCR beta CDR3 over 54 Vbeta and 13 Jbeta. MiXCR was run by TCRdb on the immunoSEQ multiplex PCR reads, yielding one entry per CDR3 protein. Among some 170,000 distinct CDR3 sequences, 94% were seen once, and the ten largest hold about 0.09%. Germline V lookup: CDR1 LGHDT, CDR2 YNNKEL (reference sequence). V lost 7 bases and J 7 bases, leaving 16 bases between the germline ends. There are 13 residues in the CDR3. These data are taken from a study of CD8 T cells in Susac syndrome. TEMRA cells were FACS-enriched, and CD8+ and CD4+ T cells were isolated negatively.

The rearrangement joins TRBV3-1 to TRBJ1-1, with D unresolved. Sequencing was done on a sample of CD4+ T cells from PBMCs. The receptor comes from a human donor with multiple sclerosis. The CDR3 DNA reads TGTGCCAGCAAGGAGGATGTTCGAGGTGAAGCTTTCTTT. Protein sequence: CASKEDVRGEAFF.